A selection of T cell receptor beta chains follows, all from one sample in a study of Graves' ophthalmopathy and Graves' hyperthyroidism. In TCRdb, the multiplex PCR reads were re-called with MiXCR into one record per CDR3 protein. Of about 220,000 distinct CDR3 sequences in the sample, roughly 21% are singletons; the top ten hold around two fifths. Source material: peripheral blood. The receptors originated from a woman aged 45 to 65 with Graves' ophthalmopathy. Each CDR3 is given with its conserved first and last residue. Fields, in order: D gene, clone size, J gene, V gene, CDR3 length, CDR3 DNA, CDR3 protein. The D gene is left open where the match is weak. Rows give clone size only sometimes, using once, few, many, or a class for an expanded clone.

.	few	TRBJ1-1	TRBV6-2/TRBV6-3	13	TGTGCCAGCAGTGGGGGGGGAGTAACTGAAGCTTTCTTT	CASSGGGVTEAFF
TRBD2	many	TRBJ2-5	TRBV2	18	TGTGCCAGCACCCTGAGACTAGCGGGAGCGACGGGTGGGGAGACCCAGTACTTC	CASTLRLAGATGGETQYF
TRBD2	.	TRBJ2-1	TRBV30	14	TGTGCCTGGAACCCTAGCGGGAGTCGGTTTGAGCAGTTCTTC	CAWNPSGSRFEQFF
.	many	TRBJ1-2	TRBV28	14	TGTGCCAGCAGTTTACAGGGAGCAAACTATGGCTACACCTTC	CASSLQGANYGYTF
.	few	TRBJ2-5	TRBV20-1	13	TGCAGTGCTAGATTTCGCGGGAAGGGGACCCAGTACTTC	CSARFRGKGTQYF
TRBD1	few	TRBJ2-5	TRBV6-2/TRBV6-3	13	TGTGCCACCTCAGGACAGGGAGGAGTGACCCAGTACTTC	CATSGQGGVTQYF
.	many	TRBJ2-5	TRBV20-1	15	TGCAGTGCTAGAGCGGTCAAATACCCACAAGAGACCCAGTACTTC	CSARAVKYPQETQYF
.	.	TRBJ1-1	TRBV6-5	13	TGTGCCAGCAGTTACTCAGTGACTCAGGAAGCTTTCTTT	CASSYSVTQEAFF
TRBD1	many	TRBJ1-6	TRBV12-5	14	TGTGCTAGTGGTTTGACCGGACAGGGTTCACCCCTCCACTTT	CASGLTGQGSPLHF
.	medium-sized	TRBJ1-1	TRBV5-1	14	TGCGCCAGCAGCTTTTTTGACCCGAACACTGAAGCTTTCTTT	CASSFFDPNTEAFF
TRBD1	many	TRBJ2-7	TRBV6-1	16	TGTGCCAGCAGCCACCGGGACAGGGGGCTTTGGTACGAGCAGTACTTC	CASSHRDRGLWYEQYF
.	many	TRBJ1-5	TRBV28	13	TGTGCCAGCAAGACAGATAGCAATCAGCCCCAGCATTTT	CASKTDSNQPQHF
.	.	TRBJ1-2	TRBV7-2	13	TGTGCCAGCAGCCTACAAACAGGTTATGGCTACACCTTC	CASSLQTGYGYTF
TRBD1	.	TRBJ1-1	TRBV30	18	TGTGCCTGGGGTCGACGATACACCAACAGGGGGGAGGACACTGAAGCTTTCTTT	CAWGRRYTNRGEDTEAFF
.	many	TRBJ2-7	TRBV12-5	13	TGTGCTAGTGGTTTGTCTAGACCTAGGGAGCAGTACTTC	CASGLSRPREQYF
TRBD1	many	TRBJ2-3	TRBV6-5	15	TGTGCCAGCAGTTACCTACAGGGGGGAGGCGATACGCAGTATTTT	CASSYLQGGGDTQYF
.	.	TRBJ2-6	TRBV7-3	21	TGTGCCAGCAGCTTAACGGGGGCGGGGCAGAGGACGCGCTCTGGGGCCAACGTCCTGACTTTC	CASSLTGAGQRTRSGANVLTF
.	.	TRBJ2-7	TRBV28	14	TGTGCCAGCAGTTTCAGGGGTAGTTTAAACGAGCAGTACTTC	CASSFRGSLNEQYF
TRBD2	.	TRBJ2-5	TRBV4-1	15	TGCGCCAGCAGCTTAGGTGCGCTAGCGGGAGAGACCCAGTACTTC	CASSLGALAGETQYF
.	many	TRBJ2-4	TRBV9	15	TGTGCCAGCAGCGTAGAGGGGACACTTAAAAACATTCAGTACTTC	CASSVEGTLKNIQYF
TRBD1	.	TRBJ1-1	TRBV24-1	14	TGTGCCAGCAGTGGGGACAGGGAATGGGCCGAAGCTTTCTTT	CASSGDREWAEAFF
.	.	TRBJ2-7	TRBV10-2	13	TGCGCCAGCAGGGAGTCCCGAACCTACGAGCAGTACTTC	CASRESRTYEQYF
TRBD1	.	TRBJ2-7	TRBV13	16	TGTGCCAGCAGCCGCGGGGGACAGGGTTCTCCCTACGAGCAGTACTTC	CASSRGGQGSPYEQYF
.	.	TRBJ2-7	TRBV9	16	TGTGCCAGCAGCGTAGACCCGGGAGAGGCGTTGAGAGAGCAGTACTTC	CASSVDPGEALREQYF
.	many	TRBJ2-5	TRBV7-9	14	TGTGCCAGCCATCATTTTCAGGGCCAAGAGACCCAGTACTTC	CASHHFQGQETQYF
TRBD1	.	TRBJ2-7	TRBV30	13	TGTGCCTGGGGACAGGGCAACTCCTACGAGCAGTACTTC	CAWGQGNSYEQYF
.	.	TRBJ2-5	TRBV19	14	TGTGCCAGCAAAAGGTCCGGGAGCCAAGAGACCCAGTACTTC	CASKRSGSQETQYF
TRBD2	few	TRBJ2-7	TRBV29-1	16	TGCAGCGTTGATGGGCCCGTGGCGGGAGGGTCCTACGAGCAGTACTTC	CSVDGPVAGGSYEQYF
TRBD2	many	TRBJ2-7	TRBV27	12	TGTGCCAGCTGGACTAGCGGCTACGAGCAGTACTTC	CASWTSGYEQYF
.	few	TRBJ1-5	TRBV4-1	18	TGCGCCAGCAGCCAATTCGTAGGCGGACCCTATAGCAATCAGCCCCAGCATTTT	CASSQFVGGPYSNQPQHF
TRBD1	many	TRBJ1-3	TRBV6-5	16	TGTGCCAGCAGTTCATTACAGGGGGCGCTTGGAAACACCATATATTTT	CASSSLQGALGNTIYF
.	many	TRBJ2-2	TRBV25-1	13	TGTGCCAGCAAGGTCAGGCTCACCGGGGAGCTGTTTTTT	CASKVRLTGELFF
TRBD1	.	TRBJ2-7	TRBV6-5	14	TGTGCCATCAGTACCCGACAGGGGAACTACGAGCAGTACTTC	CAISTRQGNYEQYF
.	many	TRBJ2-7	TRBV2	12	TGTGCCAGCCAAGAGAGCTCCTACGAGCAGTACTTC	CASQESSYEQYF
TRBD1	few	TRBJ1-5	TRBV4-1	15	TGCGCCAGCAGCCAGTCAGGACAGGGGTATCAGCCCCAGCATTTT	CASSQSGQGYQPQHF
.	many	TRBJ1-2	TRBV9	14	TGTGCCAGCAGCGTAGGGTTCTCAACGGAGGGCTACACCTTC	CASSVGFSTEGYTF
.	many	TRBJ2-5	TRBV28	14	TGTGCCAGCAGTCGGTCGACTTTGTGGGAGACCCAGTACTTC	CASSRSTLWETQYF
.	many	TRBJ2-2	TRBV6-5	14	TGTGCCAGCAGTTACTCTGGATATACCGGGGAGCTGTTTTTT	CASSYSGYTGELFF
.	many	TRBJ2-7	TRBV7-3	15	TGTGCCAGCAGCTCCATACCGGGACCCTCCTACGAGCAGTACTTC	CASSSIPGPSYEQYF
TRBD2	many	TRBJ2-2	TRBV6-2/TRBV6-3	15	TGTGCCAGCGCAAACCCGACTAGCGGGATGAGGGAGCTGTTTTTT	CASANPTSGMRELFF
.	many	TRBJ2-5	TRBV12-3/TRBV12-4	13	TGTGCCAGCAGTCGGACTGCCCAAGAGACCCAGTACTTC	CASSRTAQETQYF
.	.	TRBJ1-3	TRBV11-2	18	TGTGCCAGCAGCTTAGATCTTCATGGACTCATCTCTGGAAACACCATATATTTT	CASSLDLHGLISGNTIYF
TRBD1	many	TRBJ2-7	TRBV25-1	11	TGTGCCACCGGGACAGGGGATGCGCAGTACTTC	CATGTGDAQYF
.	many	TRBJ1-2	TRBV19	14	TGTGCCAGTAAAACCGGGGAACTCGTCTATGGCTACACCTTC	CASKTGELVYGYTF
TRBD1	once	TRBJ1-2	TRBV19	13	TGTGCCAGTAGTATCCGGGACAGGGGTGGCTACACCTTC	CASSIRDRGGYTF
.	many	TRBJ2-7	TRBV5-1	15	TGCGCCAGCAGCTTCGGCGGGACGGACACCTACGAGCAGTACTTC	CASSFGGTDTYEQYF
TRBD1	many	TRBJ1-1	TRBV6-2/TRBV6-3	16	TGTGCCAGCAGTGGGACAGGGAGTAACAGGGCTCGAGAAGCTTTCTTT	CASSGTGSNRAREAFF
TRBD1	many	TRBJ1-5	TRBV6-2/TRBV6-3	14	TGTGCCAGCAGTTACCGGGGACAGAATCAGCCCCAGCATTTT	CASSYRGQNQPQHF
.	many	TRBJ1-2	TRBV27	13	TGTGCCAGCAGTTTTAGTTCCCTCTATGGCTACACCTTC	CASSFSSLYGYTF
TRBD1	.	TRBJ2-6	TRBV5-4	17	TGTGCCAGCAGCCTTGGACAGGGGAGTTCTGGGGCCAACGTCCTGACTTTC	CASSLGQGSSGANVLTF
.	.	TRBJ2-7	TRBV12-3/TRBV12-4	17	TGTGCCAGCAGTTTAACCCCCCTAATTAGCGGACGTGGCGAGCAGTACTTC	CASSLTPLISGRGEQYF
.	.	TRBJ1-6	TRBV4-1	16	TGCGCCAGCAGCCAAGATCTCGGAGGGTATAATTCACCCCTCCACTTT	CASSQDLGGYNSPLHF
TRBD2	many	TRBJ2-7	TRBV29-1	13	TGCAGCGTTGGGGCTAGCGGATTCTACGAGCAGTACTTC	CSVGASGFYEQYF
TRBD1	many	TRBJ2-5	TRBV29-1	12	TGCAGCGTGTGGACAGGGAGGGAGACCCAGTACTTC	CSVWTGRETQYF
TRBD1	many	TRBJ1-5	TRBV6-1	18	TGTGCCAGCAGGAAAGGCGGGACAGGGGTAACTACAGTTCAGCCCCAGCATTTT	CASRKGGTGVTTVQPQHF